The 3 T cell receptor beta chains presented below share a single source sample, sequenced in a study of cytomegalovirus exposure and HLA in healthy donors. Amplification used 60 Vbeta primers and 13 Jbeta primers. Here immunoSEQ multiplex PCR was the method, and the copy in TCRdb shows in-frame clones only, minus some. Of about 130,000 clones in the sample, about 80% were seen once. The material sequenced was PBMCs. The receptors derive from a woman between 40 and 50 years old in good health and CMV-seronegative.

The table lists this clone with a few counts. The V call is TRBV28, the J call TRBJ1-1; D gene ambiguous. The V and J ends lost 3 bases and 1 base respectively, with 6 bases between them. This CDR3 contains 13 residues. The germline V gene encodes CDR1 MDHEN and CDR2 SYDVKM. This chain's CDR3 is CASSLSENTEAFF. The CDR3 DNA reads TGTGCCAGCAGTTTGAGTGAGAACACTGAAGCTTTCTTT.

The chain employs TRBV6-1 and TRBJ1-3; a weak D match, TRBD1 (5 bases). Germline CDR1 is MNHNS and CDR2 is SASEGT. The CDR3 extends over 15 amino acids. Deletions cut 6 bases from V and 2 bases from J, with 14 bases between. CDR3 sequence (DNA): TGTGCCAGCAGACTCTACAGGTCCCCTGGAAACACCATATATTTT. This encodes CASRLYRSPGNTIYF.

The chain combines TRBV14 with TRBJ2-2, with a tentative D call TRBD2 (6 bases). The germline V and J ends were trimmed by 1 base and 6 bases, with 12 bases remaining between them. Germline loops: CDR1 SGHDN, CDR2 FVKESK. The CDR3 has 15 amino acids. The CDR3 loop is CASSQVMAGSGELFF. CDR3 coding DNA: TGTGCCAGCAGCCAAGTCATGGCGGGGTCCGGGGAGCTGTTTTTT.